The 23 T cell receptor beta chains below were found in one sample sequenced in a study of OX40 agonist ivuxolimab in advanced cancers. The library was built by means of the immunoSEQ multiplex PCR assay. Imported from immuneACCESS, the table was reduced by TCRdb to in-frame sequences with V and J called. These copies leave out some clones; in studies compared against another copy, an unresolved V gene accounts for under half, and the cause of the remainder is not known. The sample table contains about 160,000 clones; only one count was recorded for around 94% of them. The leading ten clones occupy around 0.28% of the sample. The source was CD4+ or CD8+ T cells sorted from blood, collected in a trial of the OX40 agonist ivuxolimab. Source of these receptors: an adult with an advanced solid tumor such as melanoma, head and neck, liver or kidney cancer.

The V call is TRBV7-2, the J call TRBJ2-1; 9 bases match TRBD1. The V and J ends lost 5 bases and 6 bases, in that order; junction bases with no gene match: 11. This CDR3 is built from 16 residues. The germline V gene has CDR1 SGHTA and CDR2 FQGNSA. For the CDR3, the DNA is TGTGCCAGCAGCCTAGTGTCCGGACAGGGGATCAATGAGCAGTTCTTC. Its protein is CASSLVSGQGINEQFF.

The chain carries TRBV5-3 and TRBJ2-5; TRBD1 matches at 10 bases. TRBV5-3 qualifies as an ORF whose function is uncertain. V gave up 10 bases and J gave up 5 bases; unmatched junction bases: 11. This CDR3 region has 14 residues. The CDR3 coding sequence is TGTGCCTGCCCTCCGACAGGGGGCGCGGAGACCCAGTACTTC. Amino acids: CACPPTGGAETQYF.

The chain uses TRBV27 and TRBJ1-2, with TRBD1 identical over 7 bases. Germline V gene lookup returns CDR1 MNHEY and CDR2 SMNVEV (reference sequence). V lost 7 bases to trimming and J lost 6 bases; unmatched junction nucleotides: 8. The CDR3 runs 13 residues. CDR3: CASKLQGSNGYTF. The CDR3 region has the DNA TGTGCCAGCAAACTACAGGGGAGCAATGGCTACACCTTC.

This clone was observed once. The V gene is TRBV7-9, the J gene TRBJ1-2, with TRBD1 as a possible D gene (5 bases). The CDR3 has 15 amino acids. Per germline, CDR1 SEHNR and CDR2 FQNEAQ (reference sequence). V shed 5 bases and J shed 3 bases, with 16 bases lying between them. CDR3 bases: TGTGCCAGCAGCCCCTTCGGCAGGGTGGACTATGGCTACACCTTC. The encoded protein is CASSPFGRVDYGYTF. The full variable domain, rest sourced from reference TRBV7-9 and TRBJ1-2, is DTGVSQNPRHKITKRGQNVTFRCDPISEHNRLYWYRQTLGQGPEFLTYFQNEAQLEKSRLLSDRFSAERPKGSFSTLEIQRTEQGDSAMYLCASSPFGRVDYGYTFGSGTRLTVV.

The rearrangement links TRBV7-6 to TRBJ1-4; 12 nucleotides align to TRBD1. Germline lookup yields CDR1 SGHVS and CDR2 FNYEAQ. V was pared by 5 bases and J by 0 bases, with 7 bases of the junction left unmatched. The CDR3 sequence is 18 residues long. CDR3 nucleotide sequence: TGTGCCAGCAGCGCGGGACAGGGGGCCCTTGCAACTAATGAAAAACTGTTTTTT. Its translation is CASSAGQGALATNEKLFF.

The chain couples TRBV6-6 to TRBJ1-2; tentative D call: TRBD1 (6 bases). The CDR3 runs to 13 residues. The V gene lost 8 bases and the J gene lost 5 bases, with 15 bases spanning the gap. CDR1 and CDR2 (germline): MNHNY, SVGAGI (reference sequence). The CDR3 reads CASRRGTDYGYTF. As DNA, the CDR3 is TGTGCCAGCCGGAGGGGGACGGATTATGGCTACACCTTC.

The V and J genes are TRBV10-3 and TRBJ1-6, with D uncertain. The CDR3 covers 15 residues. From germline, CDR1 is ENHRY and CDR2 SYGVKD. Trimming left V 1 base short and J 7 bases short, with 11 bases between. The CDR3 nucleotides read TGTGCCATCAGTGAGTTAAGGCGCCTCAATTCACCCCTCCACTTT. It specifies CAISELRRLNSPLHF.

The J gene is TRBJ1-2, the V gene TRBV28; D ambiguous. V was shortened by 4 bases and J by 4 bases, with 7 bases between the two germline ends. The CDR3 runs 12 residues. CDR1 is MDHEN and CDR2 is SYDVKM in the germline V gene. Here the CDR3 reads CASSWALYGYTF. The CDR3, as DNA: TGTGCCAGCAGTTGGGCACTCTATGGCTACACCTTC.

V gene TRBV10-1 combines with J gene TRBJ2-3, with D uncertain. The germline CDR1 and CDR2 sequences are WNHNN and SYGVQD (reference sequence). V was cut by 6 bases and J by 0 bases, with 4 bases left in between. The CDR3 totals 12 residues. CDR3 amino acids: CASSSSTDTQYF. DNA of the CDR3: TGCGCCAGCAGCTCTAGCACAGATACGCAGTATTTT.

This chain uses TRBV28 with TRBJ1-2; D is uncertain. The CDR3 runs 11 residues. The germline V and J ends were trimmed by 5 bases and 2 bases, with 3 bases remaining between them. Germline V lookup: CDR1 MDHEN, CDR2 SYDVKM. The CDR3 DNA follows: TGTGCCAGCAGTACCAACTATGGCTACACCTTC. This gives the protein CASSTNYGYTF.

V is TRBV5-4 and J is TRBJ2-1; no reliable D call. There are 20 residues in the CDR3. The V gene lost 6 bases and the J gene lost 7 bases, with 35 bases spanning the gap. Germline CDR1 reads SGHNT; CDR2 reads YYREEE (reference sequence). CDR3 loop: CASNLLWAGRGTSLENEQFF. In DNA form, the CDR3 reads TGTGCCAGCAACCTCCTGTGGGCCGGGCGAGGAACCTCCCTGGAAAATGAGCAGTTCTTC.

The chain is built from TRBV28 and TRBJ2-3; D remains unclear. V was pared by 4 bases and J by 2 bases, with 7 bases between. This CDR3 is built from 13 residues. Germline V gene lookup returns CDR1 MDHEN and CDR2 SYDVKM. CDR3 DNA: TGTGCCAGCAGTTCCTCGCCCACAGATACGCAGTATTTT. Its translation is CASSSSPTDTQYF.

The chain employs TRBV4-3 and TRBJ1-4, with D unresolved. The length of the CDR3 is 17 residues. CDR1 is LGHNA, CDR2 YSLEER, per germline. V gave up 1 base and J gave up 3 bases, with 15 bases separating them. The CDR3 sequence: CASSQALSGRANEKLFF. The DNA for the CDR3 is TGCGCCAGCAGCCAAGCCCTCTCCGGGCGGGCTAATGAAAAACTGTTTTTT.

As concerns this clone: Germline and junction disagree at one end, which may indicate a read error. The chain employs TRBV18 and TRBJ2-5; TRBD1 is a possible D gene (5 bases). The germline CDR1 and CDR2 sequences are KGHSH and LQKENI. The CDR3 consists of 13 residues. In DNA, the CDR3 is TGTGCCAGCTCACCACCGGGGCTAGAGGCCCAGTACTTC. Residues: CASSPPGLEAQYF. The variable domain in full, with the rest retrieved from reference TRBV18 and TRBJ2-5, is NAGVMQNPRHLVRRRGQEARLRCSPMKGHSHVYWYRQLPEEGLKFMVYLQKENIIDESGMPKERFSAEFPKEGPSILRIQQVVRGDSAAYFCASSPPGLEAQYFGPGTRLLVL.

The chain uses TRBV2 and TRBJ1-4; D is possibly TRBD1 (6 bases). The CDR3 extends over 11 amino acids. Germline CDR1 SNHLY, CDR2 FYNNEI. Trimming left V 2 bases short and J 14 bases short, with 9 bases between. The CDR3 is CASSERGQLFF. CDR3 DNA: TGTGCCAGCAGTGAAAGAGGACAGCTGTTTTTT.

The J gene is TRBJ1-2, the V gene TRBV5-1, with D perhaps matching TRBD1 (6 bases). The CDR3 is made up of 13 amino acids. The germline V gene encodes CDR1 SGHRS and CDR2 YFSETQ. V was pared by 2 bases and J by 7 bases, with 12 bases between. CDR3 DNA: TGCGCCAGCAGCTTTTTACAGGGCGGTGGCTACACCTTC. Encoded protein: CASSFLQGGGYTF.

A word on this clone: One end of the junction fails to match germline, which may point to a read error. The chain carries TRBV23-1 and TRBJ2-6; a possible D gene is TRBD1 (6 bases). TRBV23-1 belongs to the ORF category, with a function that is uncertain. The CDR3 sequence is 16 residues long. Here the CDR3 DNA reads TGCCCCAGCAGTCAAGGCAGGGGTACTGGGGCCAACGTCCTGACTTTC. It specifies CPSSQGRGTGANVLTF.

CDR3 sequence (DNA): TGTGCCAGCAGCTTAGTTTTACCCCGGGACACCGGGGAGCTGTTTTTT. Its protein is CASSLVLPRDTGELFF. This chain uses TRBV7-2 with TRBJ2-2; D remains unclear. The germline V gene encodes CDR1 SGHTA and CDR2 FQGNSA. V was pared by 1 base and J by 3 bases, with 12 bases between. This CDR3 has 16 residues.

This clone was seen a single time. The chain is built from TRBV9 and TRBJ1-3; D call uncertain. The V end was cut by 4 bases, the J end by 6 bases, with 17 bases between. Germline assignment: CDR1 SGDLS and CDR2 YYNGEE. The CDR3 is made up of 15 amino acids. CDR3 in DNA: TGTGCCAGCAGCCTCGCCTATTCTGCGGAAAACACCATATATTTT. This encodes CASSLAYSAENTIYF.

J is TRBJ1-6 and V is TRBV5-1; TRBD1 might be the D (5 bases). The CDR3 spans 14 residues. Germline lookup yields CDR1 SGHRS and CDR2 YFSETQ. The V end lost 0 bases, the J end lost 9 bases, and 10 bases lay between the germline ends. This CDR3 is CASSLAGFGSPLHF. The CDR3 bases are TGCGCCAGCAGCTTGGCAGGGTTCGGTTCACCCCTCCACTTT.

The rearrangement uses TRBV9 and TRBJ2-3; D perhaps matches TRBD2 (6 bases). The CDR3 runs to 15 residues. With 3 bases removed from V and 5 bases from J, the gap between germline ends came to 16 bases. Per the germline V gene, CDR1 is SGDLS and CDR2 is YYNGEE. DNA for the CDR3: TGTGCCAGCAGCGGTTTTGGGGGAGGAGTAGATACGCAGTATTTT. Residues: CASSGFGGGVDTQYF.

This sequence joins TRBV7-2 and TRBJ2-6; D ambiguous. Trimming took off 1 base at V and 5 bases at J, with 9 bases between the two ends. The CDR3 spans 15 residues. CDR1 is SGHTA, CDR2 FQGNSA, per germline. CDR3 DNA sequence: TGTGCCAGCAGCTTAGAACGAAAAAGGGCCAACGTCCTGACTTTC. Encoded protein: CASSLERKRANVLTF.

The V and J genes are TRBV7-9 and TRBJ1-5, with TRBD1 matching over 7 bases. This CDR3 is built from 14 residues. CDR1 is SEHNR and CDR2 is FQNEAQ in the germline V gene (reference sequence). V was clipped by 5 bases and J by 7 bases; unmatched bases: 8. The CDR3 region has the DNA TGTGCCAGCAGCATGACAGGGAATGGACAGCCCCAGCATTTT. Residues: CASSMTGNGQPQHF.